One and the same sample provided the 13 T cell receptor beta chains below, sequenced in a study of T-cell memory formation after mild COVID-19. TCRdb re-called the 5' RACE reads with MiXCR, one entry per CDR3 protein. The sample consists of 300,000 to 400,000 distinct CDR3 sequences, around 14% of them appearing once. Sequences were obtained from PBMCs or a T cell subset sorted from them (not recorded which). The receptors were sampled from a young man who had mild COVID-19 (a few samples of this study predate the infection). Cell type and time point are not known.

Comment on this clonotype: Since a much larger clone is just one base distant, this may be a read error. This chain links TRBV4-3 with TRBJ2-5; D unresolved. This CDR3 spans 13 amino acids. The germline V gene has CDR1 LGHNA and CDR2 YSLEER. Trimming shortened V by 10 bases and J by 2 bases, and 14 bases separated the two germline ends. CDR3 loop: CATPDLTQETQYF. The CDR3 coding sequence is TGCGCCACCCCAGACTTGACACAAGAGACCCAGTACTTC.

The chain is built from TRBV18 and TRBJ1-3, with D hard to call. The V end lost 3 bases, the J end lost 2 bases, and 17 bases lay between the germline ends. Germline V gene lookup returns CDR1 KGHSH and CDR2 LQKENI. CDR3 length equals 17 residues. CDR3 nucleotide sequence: TGTGCCAGCTCACCGACACAGCTAAAACTTACTGGAAACACCATATATTTT. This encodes CASSPTQLKLTGNTIYF.

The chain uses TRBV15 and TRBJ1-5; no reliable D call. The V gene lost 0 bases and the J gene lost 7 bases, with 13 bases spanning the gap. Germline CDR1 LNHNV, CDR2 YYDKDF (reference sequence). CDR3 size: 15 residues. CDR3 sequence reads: CATSRDPSYGQPQHF. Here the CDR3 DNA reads TGTGCCACCAGCAGAGACCCCTCGTACGGGCAGCCCCAGCATTTT.

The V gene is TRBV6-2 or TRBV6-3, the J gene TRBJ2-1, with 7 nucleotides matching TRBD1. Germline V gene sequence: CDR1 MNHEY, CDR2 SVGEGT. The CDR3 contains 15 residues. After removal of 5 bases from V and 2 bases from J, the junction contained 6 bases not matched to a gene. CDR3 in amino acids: CASSARQGTYNEQFF. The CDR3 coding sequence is TGTGCCAGCAGTGCCCGACAGGGAACCTACAATGAGCAGTTCTTC.

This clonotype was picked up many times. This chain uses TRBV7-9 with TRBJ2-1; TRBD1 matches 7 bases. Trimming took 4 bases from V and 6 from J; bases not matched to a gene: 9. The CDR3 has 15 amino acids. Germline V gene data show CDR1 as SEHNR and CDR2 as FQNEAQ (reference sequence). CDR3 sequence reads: CASSSFRDSPNEQFF. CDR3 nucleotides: TGTGCCAGCAGCTCCTTTCGGGACAGTCCCAATGAGCAGTTCTTC.

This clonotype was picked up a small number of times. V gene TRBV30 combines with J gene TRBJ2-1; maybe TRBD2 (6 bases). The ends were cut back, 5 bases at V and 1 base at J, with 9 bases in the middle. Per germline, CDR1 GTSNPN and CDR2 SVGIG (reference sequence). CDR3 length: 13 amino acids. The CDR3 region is CAWSRESYNEQFF. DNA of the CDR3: TGTGCCTGGTCCCGGGAGTCCTACAATGAGCAGTTCTTC. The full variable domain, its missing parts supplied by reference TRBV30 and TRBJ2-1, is SQTIHQWPATLVQPVGSPLSLECTVEGTSNPNLYWYRQAAGRGLQLLFYSVGIGQISSEVPQNLSASRPQDRQFILSSKKLLLSDSGFYLCAWSRESYNEQFFGPGTRLTVL.

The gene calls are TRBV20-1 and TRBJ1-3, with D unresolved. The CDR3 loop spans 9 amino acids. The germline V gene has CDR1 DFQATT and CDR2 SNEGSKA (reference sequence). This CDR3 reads CRPLNTIYF. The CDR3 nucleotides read TGCAGACCGTTAAACACCATATATTTT.

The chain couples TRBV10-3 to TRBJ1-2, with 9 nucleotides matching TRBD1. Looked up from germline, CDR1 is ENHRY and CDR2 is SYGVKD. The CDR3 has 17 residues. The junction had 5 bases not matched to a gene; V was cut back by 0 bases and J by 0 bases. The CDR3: CAISESRTGASNYGYTF. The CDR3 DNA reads TGTGCCATCAGTGAGTCGAGGACAGGGGCTTCTAACTATGGCTACACCTTC.

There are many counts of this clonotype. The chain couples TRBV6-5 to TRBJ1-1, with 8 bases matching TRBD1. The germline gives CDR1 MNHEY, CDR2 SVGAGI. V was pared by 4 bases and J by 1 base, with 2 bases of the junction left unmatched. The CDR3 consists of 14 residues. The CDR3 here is CASSFDRGNTEAFF. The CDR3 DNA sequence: TGTGCCAGCAGTTTCGACAGGGGGAACACTGAAGCTTTCTTT.

The DNA for the CDR3 is TGTGCCAGCAGCTTTTCCGCTGAAGCTTTCTTT. This sequence encodes CASSFSAEAFF. The V call is TRBV7-9, the J call TRBJ1-1; D remains unclear. Trimming stripped 3 bases from V and 6 bases from J, with 5 bases between. The germline gives CDR1 SEHNR, CDR2 FQNEAQ (reference sequence). There are 11 residues in the CDR3.

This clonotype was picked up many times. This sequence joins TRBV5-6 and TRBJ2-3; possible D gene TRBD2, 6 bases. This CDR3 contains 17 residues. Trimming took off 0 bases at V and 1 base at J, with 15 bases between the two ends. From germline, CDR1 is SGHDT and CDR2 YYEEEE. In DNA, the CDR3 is TGTGCCAGCAGCTTGGAGCGACGGCGGGGAGGCACAGATACGCAGTATTTT. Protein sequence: CASSLERRRGGTDTQYF.

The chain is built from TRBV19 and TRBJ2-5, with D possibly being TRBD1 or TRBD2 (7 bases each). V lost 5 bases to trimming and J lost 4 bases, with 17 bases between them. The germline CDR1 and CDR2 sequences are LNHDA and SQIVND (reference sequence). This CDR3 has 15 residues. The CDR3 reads CASSDNQGGRETQYF. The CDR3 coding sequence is TGTGCCAGTAGTGATAATCAGGGGGGGCGAGAGACCCAGTACTTC.

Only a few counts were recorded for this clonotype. For the CDR3, the DNA is TGTGCCAGCAGCCCTCCTTGGCGGGGTCCGCAGTATTTT. Its protein is CASSPPWRGPQYF. The rearrangement joins TRBV7-2 to TRBJ2-3; D is possibly TRBD2 (6 bases). The CDR3 spans 13 residues. Germline CDR1 is SGHTA and CDR2 is FQGNSA. Between the trimmed V and J ends, which lost 5 bases and 10 bases, there was a span of 16 bases.